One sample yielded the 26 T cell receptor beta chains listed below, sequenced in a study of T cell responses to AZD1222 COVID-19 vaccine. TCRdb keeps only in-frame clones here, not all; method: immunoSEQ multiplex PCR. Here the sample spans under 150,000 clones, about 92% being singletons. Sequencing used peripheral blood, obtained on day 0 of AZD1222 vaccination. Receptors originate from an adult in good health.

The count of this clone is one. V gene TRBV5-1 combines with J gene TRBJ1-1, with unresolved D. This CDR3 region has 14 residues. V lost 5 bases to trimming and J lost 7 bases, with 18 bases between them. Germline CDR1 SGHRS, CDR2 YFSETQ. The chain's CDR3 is CASSATSAGNEAFF. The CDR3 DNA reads TGCGCCAGCAGTGCAACCTCCGCCGGGAATGAAGCTTTCTTT.

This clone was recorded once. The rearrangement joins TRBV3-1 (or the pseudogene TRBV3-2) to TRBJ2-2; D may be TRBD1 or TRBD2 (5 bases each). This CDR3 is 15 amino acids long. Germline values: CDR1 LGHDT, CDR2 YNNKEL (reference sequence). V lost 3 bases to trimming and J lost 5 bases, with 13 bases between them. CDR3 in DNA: TGTGCCAGCAGCCATGTTCTAGCAGGGACCGGGGAGCTGTTTTTT. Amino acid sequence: CASSHVLAGTGELFF.

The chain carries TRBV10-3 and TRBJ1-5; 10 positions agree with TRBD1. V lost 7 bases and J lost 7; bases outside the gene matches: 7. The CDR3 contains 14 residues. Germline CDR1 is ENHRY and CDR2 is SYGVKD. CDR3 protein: CAITPGTGVQPQHF. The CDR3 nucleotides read TGTGCCATCACCCCGGGGACAGGGGTCCAGCCCCAGCATTTT.

CDR3 protein: CASSYIDRGTEAFF. For the CDR3, the DNA is TGTGCCAGCAGTTACATTGACAGGGGCACTGAAGCTTTCTTT. The chain carries TRBV6-5 and TRBJ1-1; TRBD1 aligns across 8 bases. Germline assignment: CDR1 MNHEY and CDR2 SVGAGI. CDR3 size: 14 residues. V lost 2 bases to trimming and J lost 4 bases; unmatched junction nucleotides: 3.

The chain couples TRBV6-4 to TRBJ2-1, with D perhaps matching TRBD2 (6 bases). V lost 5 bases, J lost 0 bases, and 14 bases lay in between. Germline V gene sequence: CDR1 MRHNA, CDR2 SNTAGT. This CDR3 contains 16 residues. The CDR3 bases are TGTGCCAGCAGTTGGGACTCCCGGAGCTCCTACAATGAGCAGTTCTTC. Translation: CASSWDSRSSYNEQFF.

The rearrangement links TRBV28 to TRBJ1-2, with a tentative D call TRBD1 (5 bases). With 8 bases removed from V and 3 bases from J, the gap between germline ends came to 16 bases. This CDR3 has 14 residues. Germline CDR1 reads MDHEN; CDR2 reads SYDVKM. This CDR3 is CASGPHRWDYGYTF. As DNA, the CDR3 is TGTGCCAGCGGCCCACACAGGTGGGACTATGGCTACACCTTC.

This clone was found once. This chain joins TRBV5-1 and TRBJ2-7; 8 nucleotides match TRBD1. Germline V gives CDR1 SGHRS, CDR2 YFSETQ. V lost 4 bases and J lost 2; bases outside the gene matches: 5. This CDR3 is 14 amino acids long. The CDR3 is CASSPPDRAYEQYF. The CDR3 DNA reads TGCGCCAGCAGCCCCCCGGACAGGGCCTACGAGCAGTACTTC.

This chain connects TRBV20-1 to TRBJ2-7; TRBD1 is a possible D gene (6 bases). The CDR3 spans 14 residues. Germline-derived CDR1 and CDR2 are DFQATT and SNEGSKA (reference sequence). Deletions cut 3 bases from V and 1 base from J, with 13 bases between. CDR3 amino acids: CSASRDILSYEQYF. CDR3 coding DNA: TGCAGTGCTAGTCGGGACATCCTTTCCTACGAGCAGTACTTC.

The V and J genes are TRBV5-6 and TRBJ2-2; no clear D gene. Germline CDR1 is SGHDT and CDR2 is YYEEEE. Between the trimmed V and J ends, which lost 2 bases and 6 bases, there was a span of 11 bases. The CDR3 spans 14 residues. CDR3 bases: TGTGCCAGCAGCTTTGGAATGTGGGCCGGGGAGCTGTTTTTT. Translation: CASSFGMWAGELFF. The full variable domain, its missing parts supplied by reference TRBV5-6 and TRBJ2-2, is DAGVTQSPTHLIKTRGQQVTLRCSPKSGHDTVSWYQQALGQGPQFIFQYYEEEERQRGNFPDRFSGHQFPNYSSELNVNALLLGDSALYLCASSFGMWAGELFFGEGSRLTVL.

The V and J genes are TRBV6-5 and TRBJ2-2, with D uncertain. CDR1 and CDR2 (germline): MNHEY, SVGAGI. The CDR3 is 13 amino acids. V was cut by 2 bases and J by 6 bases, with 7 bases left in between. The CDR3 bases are TGTGCCAGCAGTTACGGAGTTCCCGGGGAGCTGTTTTTT. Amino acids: CASSYGVPGELFF.

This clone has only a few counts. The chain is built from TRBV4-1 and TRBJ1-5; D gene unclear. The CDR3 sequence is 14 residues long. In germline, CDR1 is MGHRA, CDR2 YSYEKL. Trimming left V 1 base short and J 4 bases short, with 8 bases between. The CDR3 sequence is CASSQVLRNQPQHF. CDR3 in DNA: TGCGCCAGCAGCCAAGTTTTGAGGAATCAGCCCCAGCATTTT.

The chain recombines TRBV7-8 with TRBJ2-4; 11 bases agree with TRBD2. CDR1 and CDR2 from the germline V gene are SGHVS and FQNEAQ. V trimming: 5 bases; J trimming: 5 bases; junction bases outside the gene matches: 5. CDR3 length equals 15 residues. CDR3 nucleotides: TGTGCCAGCAGCCAACAGGGACTAGCGGAAAACATTCAGTACTTC. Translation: CASSQQGLAENIQYF.

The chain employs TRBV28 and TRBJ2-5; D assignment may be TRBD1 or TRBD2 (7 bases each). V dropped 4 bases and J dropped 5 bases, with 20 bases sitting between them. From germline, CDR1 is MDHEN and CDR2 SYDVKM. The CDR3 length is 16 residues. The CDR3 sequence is CASSSVGRTGGETQYF. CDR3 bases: TGTGCCAGCAGTTCAGTCGGGAGGACAGGAGGGGAGACCCAGTACTTC.

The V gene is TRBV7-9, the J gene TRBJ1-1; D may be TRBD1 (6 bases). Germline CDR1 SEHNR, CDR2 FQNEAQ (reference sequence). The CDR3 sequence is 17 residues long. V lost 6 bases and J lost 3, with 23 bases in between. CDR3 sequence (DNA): TGTGCCAGCAGACTTATCGGAAAAACAGGGAAGTACACTGAAGCTTTCTTT. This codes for CASRLIGKTGKYTEAFF.

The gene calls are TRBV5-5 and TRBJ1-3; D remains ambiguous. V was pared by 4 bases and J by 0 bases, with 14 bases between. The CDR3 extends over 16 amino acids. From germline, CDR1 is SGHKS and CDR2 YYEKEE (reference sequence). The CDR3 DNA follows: TGTGCCAGCAGCCGCCTGTCGGCAGTCTCTGGAAACACCATATATTTT. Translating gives CASSRLSAVSGNTIYF.

The CDR3 spells CASSPTSGNTDTQYF. The CDR3 nucleotides are TGTGCCAGCAGCCCGACTAGCGGCAACACAGATACGCAGTATTTT. V usage is TRBV7-9 and J usage is TRBJ2-3, with 9 positions matching TRBD2. The ends lost 5 bases at V and 2 bases at J; junction bases unmatched: 5. CDR1 is SEHNR and CDR2 is FQNEAQ in the germline V gene (reference sequence). CDR3 length equals 15 residues. Looking up the rest from reference TRBV7-9 and TRBJ2-3 gives the full variable domain: DTGVSQNPRHKITKRGQNVTFRCDPISEHNRLYWYRQTLGQGPEFLTYFQNEAQLEKSRLLSDRFSAERPKGSFSTLEIQRTEQGDSAMYLCASSPTSGNTDTQYFGPGTRLTVL.

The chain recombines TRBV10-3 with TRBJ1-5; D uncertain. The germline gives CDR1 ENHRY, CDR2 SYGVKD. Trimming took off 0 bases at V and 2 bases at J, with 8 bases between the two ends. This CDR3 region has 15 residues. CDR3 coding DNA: TGTGCCATCAGTGAGTCGACGATCCGCAATCAGCCCCAGCATTTT. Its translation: CAISESTIRNQPQHF.

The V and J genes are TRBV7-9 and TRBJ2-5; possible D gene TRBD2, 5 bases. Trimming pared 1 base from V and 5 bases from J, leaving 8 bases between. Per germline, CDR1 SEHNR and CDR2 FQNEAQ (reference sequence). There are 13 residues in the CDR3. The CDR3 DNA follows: TGTGCCAGCAGCTTAGGAGGGCGGGAGACCCAGTACTTC. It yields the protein CASSLGGRETQYF.

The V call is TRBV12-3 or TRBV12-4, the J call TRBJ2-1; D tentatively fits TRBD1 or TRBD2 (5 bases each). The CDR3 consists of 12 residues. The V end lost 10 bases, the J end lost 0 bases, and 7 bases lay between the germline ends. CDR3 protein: CATGLSYNEQFF. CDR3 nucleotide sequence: TGTGCCACGGGGCTCTCCTACAATGAGCAGTTCTTC.

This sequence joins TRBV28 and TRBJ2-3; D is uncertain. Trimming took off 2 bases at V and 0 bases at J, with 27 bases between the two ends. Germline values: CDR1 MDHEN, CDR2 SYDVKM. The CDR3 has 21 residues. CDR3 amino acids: CASSLVGLSPLRVTSTDTQYF. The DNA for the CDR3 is TGTGCCAGCAGTTTAGTGGGGTTAAGTCCTCTAAGGGTAACTAGCACAGATACGCAGTATTTT. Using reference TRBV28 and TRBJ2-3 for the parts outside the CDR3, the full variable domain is DVKVTQSSRYLVKRTGEKVFLECVQDMDHENMFWYRQDPGLGLRLIYFSYDVKMKEKGDIPEGYSVSREKKERFSLILESASTNQTSMYLCASSLVGLSPLRVTSTDTQYFGPGTRLTVL.

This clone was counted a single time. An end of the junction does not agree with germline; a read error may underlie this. In nucleotides, the CDR3 is TGTGCCAGCTCCCCACCGGGACAGCGGAATCTTTATGGCTACACCTTC. Protein: CASSPPGQRNLYGYTF. The J gene is TRBJ1-2, the V gene TRBV18; 7 nucleotides agree with TRBD1. CDR3 length equals 16 residues. CDR1 KGHSH and CDR2 LQKENI come from the germline V gene.

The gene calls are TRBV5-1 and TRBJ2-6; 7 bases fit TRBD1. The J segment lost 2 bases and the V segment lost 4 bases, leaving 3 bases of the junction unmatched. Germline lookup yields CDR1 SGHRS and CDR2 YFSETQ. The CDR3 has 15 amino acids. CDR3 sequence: CASSLGTAGANVLTF. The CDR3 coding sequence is TGCGCCAGCAGCCTCGGGACAGCTGGGGCCAACGTCCTGACTTTC.

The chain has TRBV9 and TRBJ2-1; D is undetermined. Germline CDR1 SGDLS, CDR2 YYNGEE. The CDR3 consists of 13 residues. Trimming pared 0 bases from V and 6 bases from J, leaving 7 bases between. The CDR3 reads CASSVGSGNEQFF. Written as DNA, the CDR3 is TGTGCCAGCAGCGTAGGGTCCGGCAATGAGCAGTTCTTC.

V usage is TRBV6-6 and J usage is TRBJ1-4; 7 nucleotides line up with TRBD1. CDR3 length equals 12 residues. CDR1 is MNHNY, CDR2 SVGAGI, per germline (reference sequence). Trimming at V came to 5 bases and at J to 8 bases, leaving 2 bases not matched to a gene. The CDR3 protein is CASSATGEKLFF. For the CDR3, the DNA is TGTGCCAGCAGTGCGACAGGGGAAAAACTGTTTTTT.

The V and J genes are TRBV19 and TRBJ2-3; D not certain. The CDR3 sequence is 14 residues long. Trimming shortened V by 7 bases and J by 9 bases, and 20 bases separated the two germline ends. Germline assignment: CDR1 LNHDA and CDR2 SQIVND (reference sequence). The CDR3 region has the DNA TGTGCCAGTATAGACGGAAAGTCTTCTAAAACGCAGTATTTT. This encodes CASIDGKSSKTQYF. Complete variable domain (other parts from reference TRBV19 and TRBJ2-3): DGGITQSPKYLFRKEGQNVTLSCEQNLNHDAMYWYRQDPGQGLRLIYYSQIVNDFQKGDIAEGYSVSREKKESFPLTVTSAQKNPTAFYLCASIDGKSSKTQYFGPGTRLTVL.

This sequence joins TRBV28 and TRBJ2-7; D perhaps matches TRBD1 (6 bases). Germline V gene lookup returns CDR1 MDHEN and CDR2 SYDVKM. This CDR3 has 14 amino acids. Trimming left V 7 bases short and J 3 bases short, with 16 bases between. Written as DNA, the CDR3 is TGTGCCAGCACTACCGGGACAAACGTCTACGAGCAGTACTTC. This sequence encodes CASTTGTNVYEQYF.